This T cell receptor beta chain was sequenced in a study of identical twins. The CDR3 is 14 residues long. Trimming removed 1 base at V and 7 bases at J, with 14 bases between. The germline V gene has CDR1 SGHDT and CDR2 YYEEEE. TCRdb used MiXCR to reprocess the 5' RACE reads, holding one entry per CDR3 protein. The repertoire includes about 720,000 distinct CDR3 sequences, roughly 8% of them detected once, and approximately 0.96% sits in the top ten. The same specimen was also included in a second study, on yellow fever vaccine responses in identical twins.

The TCR was taken from a woman in her late teens or twenties in good health. V usage is TRBV5-6 and J usage is TRBJ1-1, with a possible D match to TRBD1 (6 bases). The specimen was PBMCs. CDR3: CASSLLGQGSEAFF. CDR3 DNA sequence: TGTGCCAGCAGCTTGCTAGGTCAGGGGAGTGAAGCTTTCTTT.